The 5 T cell receptor beta chains below come from one sample, sequenced in a study of shared clonotypes between healthy human individuals (dated by TCRdb to the early 2020s). To prepare the library, the immunoSEQ multiplex PCR assay was applied. In TCRdb, the immuneACCESS table is reduced to in-frame sequences with V and J assigned. These tables do not hold every clone; where another copy was compared, an unresolved V gene accounts for under half, and the others remain unexplained. Counted in this sample were more than 1.2 million clones; less than 99% of them appeared once. The ten top clones hold approximately 0.4% of the sample. Sequencing was done on a sample of naive CD4+ T cells sorted from blood. The cell subset or site label corresponds to: CD45RA+ positively selected. Receptors originate from a man under 40 in good health.

The chain links TRBV19 to TRBJ2-3; D is uncertain. With 6 bases removed from V and 2 bases from J, the gap between germline ends came to 12 bases. The CDR3 contains 14 residues. Germline CDR1 reads LNHDA; CDR2 reads SQIVND (reference sequence). As DNA, the CDR3 is TGTGCCAGTAGGGATAGCTTCTACACAGATACGCAGTATTTT. This codes for CASRDSFYTDTQYF.

This rearrangement joins TRBV11-2 to TRBJ1-5; D gene unclear. The CDR3 extends over 15 amino acids. Deletions cut 0 bases from V and 1 base from J, with 7 bases between. Germline CDR1 is SGHAT and CDR2 is FQNNGV. The CDR3 region is CASSLDHNSNQPQHF. The CDR3 DNA sequence: TGTGCCAGCAGCTTAGATCATAACAGCAATCAGCCCCAGCATTTT.

The chain carries TRBV28 and TRBJ1-2, with D hard to call. This CDR3 is built from 14 residues. Germline-derived CDR1 and CDR2 are MDHEN and SYDVKM. Trimming stripped 3 bases from V and 4 bases from J, with 12 bases between. CDR3 coding DNA: TGTGCCAGCAGTTTCGGTAAAAACCTCTATGGCTACACCTTC. It yields the protein CASSFGKNLYGYTF.

With regard to this clone: Mismatch with germline at one junction end may stem from a read error. This chain connects TRBV5-3 to TRBJ1-2; TRBD1 is a possible D gene (6 bases). TRBV5-3 is recorded as an ORF, its role being uncertain. The CDR3 extends over 14 amino acids. The CDR3 region has the DNA TGTGCCAGCAGCTTGGCGAGGGGGGACTATGGCTACACCTTC. This sequence encodes CASSLARGDYGYTF.

The V call is TRBV18, the J call TRBJ2-1; no definite D call. The germline CDR1 and CDR2 sequences are KGHSH and LQKENI. Trimming left V 6 bases short and J 9 bases short, with 9 bases between. The CDR3 loop spans 11 amino acids. The CDR3 loop reads CASSPESEQFF. The DNA for the CDR3 is TGTGCCAGCTCTCCCGAGTCTGAGCAGTTCTTC.